This T cell receptor beta chain was sequenced in a study of blood T cell repertoires in COVID-19. Overall study: Whether acute or convalescent, the COVID-19 samples came from the United States, Italy and Spain. Sample material is recorded as cDNA or gDNA derived from T cells, B-cell-depleted T cells, or PBMCs.

Seattle patients were enrolled during active infection and followed longitudinally. Trimming took 6 bases from V and 5 from J; bases not matched to a gene: 6. The germline V gene has CDR1 MNHEY and CDR2 SVGAGI. This CDR3 spans 14 amino acids. Authors' methods: Amplification with reference gene primers provided the estimates of nucleated cell counts. TCRdb's table, derived via immunoSEQ multiplex PCR, lists solely in-frame clones and lacks some. That table furnishes V, J and clone size, whereas the DNA furnished D and trimming. Here the sample spans more than 95,000 clones, roughly nine tenths being singletons.

This clonotype originated in a man aged 45-65 years with COVID-19, enrolled during active disease. Sequenced input: peripheral blood. The gene calls are TRBV6-5 and TRBJ2-1; 8 bases agree with TRBD2. CDR3 DNA sequence: TGTGCCAGCAGAATAGCGGGAAGCAACAATGAGCAGTTCTTC. Its protein product is CASRIAGSNNEQFF.